This is a list of T cell receptor beta chains from one sample in a study of blood T cells in healthy people across ages. TCRdb ran MiXCR on the 5' RACE reads and lists one entry per CDR3 protein. The repertoire holds approximately 490,000 distinct CDR3 sequences, with less than 25% as singletons. The same sample was also used in a study of T cells of mothers and their children.

The sequenced sample consisted of blood. The origin of the receptors is a boy aged 10-17 years in good health. Each CDR3 is given with its conserved first and last residue.

CASSGPGLLGGNQPQHF	17	TRBJ1-5	TRBV6-1
CASRDAGGQFF	11	TRBJ2-1	TRBV28
CASSLASGLTQYF	13	TRBJ2-5	TRBV11-2
CASSDFRSMNTEAFF	15	TRBJ1-1	TRBV25-1
CASSQEGAGPNNEQFF	16	TRBJ2-1	TRBV3-1
CASSRDRLLYEQYF	14	TRBJ2-7	TRBV6-5
CASSDSRGGLRSYNEQFF	18	TRBJ2-1	TRBV12-3/TRBV12-4
CASGLVLGSYNEQFF	15	TRBJ2-1	TRBV12-5
CASSLLGQGTYPPLF	15	TRBJ2-5	TRBV28
CASSRSPAGAPKSNQPQHF	19	TRBJ1-5	TRBV6-2/TRBV6-3
CASSLSPLAGLSYEQYF	17	.	TRBV7-2
CASSYDGWYEQYF	13	.	TRBV11-2
CAISETSGETQYF	13	TRBJ2-5	TRBV10-3
CASRGFAKNIQYF	13	TRBJ2-4	TRBV27
CASSFRGGPGETQYF	15	TRBJ2-5	TRBV7-2
CASSLGVAGDAGELFF	16	TRBJ2-2	TRBV7-9
CASSPSYEEQYF	12	TRBJ2-7	TRBV7-9
CASSVTDRGRNGANVLTF	18	TRBJ2-6	TRBV9
CASRGQGGDQETQYF	15	TRBJ2-5	TRBV5-1
CASSPLSTSGANNEQFF	17	TRBJ2-1	TRBV18
CVSSQGRDSSAKNIQYF	17	TRBJ2-4	TRBV4-2
CSVETVLPRWAGGYTF	16	TRBJ1-2	TRBV29-1